This TCR beta chain was documented in a study of T cells after yellow fever vaccination. This clonotype was seen only a few times. TCRdb re-derived calls from the 5' RACE reads in MiXCR, one entry per CDR3 protein. The table records around 340,000 distinct CDR3 sequences, 8.5% to 10% of them present only once. The starting material was PBMCs, obtained on the day of the first yellow fever vaccination. The clonotype was recovered from a man aged 18 to 35 who received the YFV17D yellow fever vaccine.

The CDR3 sequence is CASSWGARLETQYF. The CDR3 region has the DNA TGTGCCAGCTCATGGGGGGCTCGGCTAGAGACCCAGTACTTC. The chain uses TRBV18 and TRBJ2-5, with D perhaps TRBD1 or TRBD2 (6 bases each). Germline-derived CDR1 and CDR2 are KGHSH and LQKENI. This CDR3 has 14 amino acids. V gave up 5 bases and J gave up 4 bases, with 14 bases separating them. Based on the CDR3 plus reference TRBV18 and TRBJ2-5, the full variable domain is NAGVMQNPRHLVRRRGQEARLRCSPMKGHSHVYWYRQLPEEGLKFMVYLQKENIIDESGMPKERFSAEFPKEGPSILRIQQVVRGDSAAYFCASSWGARLETQYFGPGTRLLVL.